This T cell receptor beta chain was identified in a study of blood T cells in healthy people across ages. Notes on the study in general: Age advanced and TCR beta diversity per million T cells fell, roughly linearly.

In this sample, this clonotype turned up a few times. Its antigen remains unknown. Next came a second PCR, run for about 6 to 11 cycles, which used a sample-barcoded 5' primer along with a J-beta primer mix. TCRdb re-called the 5' RACE reads with MiXCR, one entry per CDR3 protein. The profile shows nearly 800,000 distinct CDR3 sequences, more than 50% of them singletons. V lost 6 bases, J lost 5 bases, and 7 bases stayed unmatched. The germline CDR1 and CDR2 sequences are SQVTM and ANQGSEA. CDR3 length equals 13 residues. Each sample had at least 7 million PBMCs isolated. This TCR was sampled from a man in his forties in good health. This chain links TRBV29-1 with TRBJ2-5, with 9 bases matching TRBD1. Sequenced: blood. CDR3 loop: CSVSGQGMETQYF. CDR3 in DNA: TGCAGCGTCTCTGGACAGGGGATGGAGACCCAGTACTTC.